This TCR beta chain is drawn from a study of CD8+CD57+ T cells in acquired aplastic anemia. Study-wide context: On average, sorted CD4+ and CD8+ cells gave 3.2 ug of DNA.

Comment on this clonotype: The antigen is not known.

Regarding the study as a whole: Patients versus controls showed no significant CD8+ Simpson's diversity difference. Approximately 28 CD8+ CDR3 sequences were shared between patients and controls.

Profiling of TCR beta VDJ combinations and CDR3 sequences used genomic DNA as template. TCRdb analysed the reads with MiXCR anew, one entry per CDR3 protein. The repertoire holds under 250,000 distinct CDR3 sequences, about 62% seen once, with about 60% in the top ten. J gave up 9 bases and V 7 bases, and 8 bases lay outside the gene matches. The CDR3 is 14 residues long. Per the germline V gene, CDR1 is DFQATT and CDR2 is SNEGSKA (reference sequence). Before being chosen for sequencing, patients had shown CD8+CD57+ cell expansion by flow cytometry. Each patient carried a diagnosis of severe acquired aplastic anemia.

The genes are TRBV20-1 and TRBJ2-1; 14 bases agree with TRBD2. The source of this sequence is a human donor with aplastic anemia. The sequencing input was sorted CD4+, CD8+, or CD8+CD57+ T cells (not recorded which) from PBMCs. The CDR3 bases are TGCAGTGGTGAGCGGACTAGCGGGAGGAGTGAGCAGTTCTTC. Its protein is CSGERTSGRSEQFF.